The rows below give T cell receptor beta chains drawn from one sample of a study of siplizumab effects on memory and regulatory T cells. What these receptors recognize is not known. Sequencing was performed with immunoSEQ multiplex PCR; in TCRdb, only in-frame clones are kept and a portion is missing. The sample gives under 4,500 clones, roughly 53% of which show up once; 4.8% is in the top ten. Material: CFSE-low (dividing) CD4+ T cells sorted from an allogeneic mixed lymphocyte reaction. Receptors were obtained from a human donor in good health; the cells came from an allogeneic mixed lymphocyte reaction. Each CDR3 is given with its conserved first and last residue. The D gene is left open where the match is weak.

D gene,V gene,CDR3 length,J gene,CDR3 protein
TRBD1,TRBV6-5,14,TRBJ1-2,CASSTLDRGGGYTF
.,TRBV6-6,13,TRBJ1-6,CASVKGRDSPLHF
.,TRBV4-2,16,TRBJ2-2,CASSYRLVLGTGELFF
TRBD1,TRBV18,15,TRBJ2-2,CASSPAGGNTGELFF
.,TRBV5-6,17,TRBJ2-3,CASSLQLAGWYTDTQYF
.,TRBV28,17,TRBJ1-6,CASSFRRVSSYNSPLHF
.,TRBV9,14,TRBJ1-1,CASSVGHRAAEAFF
.,TRBV28,12,TRBJ1-2,CASSSDSYGYTF
.,TRBV2,11,TRBJ2-4,CASRGVGMPHF
.,TRBV7-6,15,TRBJ2-7,CASSLAATGYYEQYF
.,TRBV7-9,14,TRBJ2-3,CASSFQISSDTQYF
.,TRBV6-1,13,TRBJ1-1,CASCERRSTEAFF
.,TRBV11-2,14,TRBJ2-2,CASGQGLPTGELFF